A single sample is the source of the 21 T cell receptor beta chains below, sequenced in a study of blood T cell repertoires in COVID-19. Profiled with immunoSEQ multiplex PCR; TCRdb holds only in-frame clones, not every one. Of roughly 100,000 clones in the sample, 60% to 80% are singletons; the top ten hold about 9%. The specimen was peripheral blood. These receptor sequences come from a man between 60 and 75 years old with active or convalescent COVID-19.

The V and J genes are TRBV19 and TRBJ1-1, with a possible D match to TRBD1 (6 bases). Trimming cost V 1 base and J 2 bases, with 11 bases left between them. The length of the CDR3 is 15 residues. Germline-derived CDR1 and CDR2 are LNHDA and SQIVND (reference sequence). CDR3 region: CASSIVGRGNTEAFF. The DNA for the CDR3 is TGTGCCAGTAGTATAGTGGGCAGGGGAAACACTGAAGCTTTCTTT.

The chain carries TRBV28 and TRBJ1-2; TRBD1 aligns across 8 bases. V lost 4 bases to trimming and J lost 11 bases; unmatched junction nucleotides: 9. This CDR3 is built from 13 residues. Per the germline V gene, CDR1 is MDHEN and CDR2 is SYDVKM. The CDR3 nucleotides read TGTGCCAGCAGTTCAAACTCCAGGGGGCAGTACACCTTC. Protein product: CASSSNSRGQYTF.

V usage is TRBV28 and J usage is TRBJ2-7; the match to TRBD1 covers 7 bases. Germline V gives CDR1 MDHEN, CDR2 SYDVKM. The V segment lost 3 bases and the J segment 5 bases; nucleotides outside the gene matches: 4. This CDR3 has 13 amino acids. CDR3 in amino acids: CASSFNRGHEQYF. CDR3 in DNA: TGTGCCAGCAGTTTCAACAGGGGTCACGAGCAGTACTTC.

The chain is built from TRBV6-5 and TRBJ2-1; weak D call: TRBD1 (5 bases). CDR3 length equals 14 residues. In germline, CDR1 is MNHEY, CDR2 SVGAGI. V gave up 0 bases and J gave up 3 bases, with 6 bases separating them. The CDR3 protein is CASSYSRVYNEQFF. The CDR3 DNA sequence: TGTGCCAGCAGTTACTCCAGGGTCTACAATGAGCAGTTCTTC.

V and J are TRBV5-1 and TRBJ2-3; TRBD2 agrees at 8 bases. CDR1 is SGHRS, CDR2 YFSETQ, per germline. V lost 1 base, J lost 2 bases, and 15 bases stayed unmatched. CDR3 length: 19 amino acids. CDR3 loop: CASSLPRREGSLITDTQYF. CDR3 DNA: TGCGCCAGCAGCTTGCCAAGACGGGAGGGTTCCCTAATCACAGATACGCAGTATTTT.

The rearrangement links TRBV3-1 (or the pseudogene TRBV3-2) to TRBJ2-7; 7 bases map to TRBD1. V was pared by 3 bases and J by 6 bases, with 8 bases of the junction left unmatched. This CDR3 region has 14 residues. CDR1 is LGHDT and CDR2 is YNNKEL in the germline V gene (reference sequence). In DNA, the CDR3 is TGTGCCAGCAGCCATATCTTGACAGGGTCCGAGCAGTACTTC. Encoded protein: CASSHILTGSEQYF.

The chain combines TRBV12-5 with TRBJ2-1, with 11 bases fitting TRBD1. The J segment lost 5 bases and the V segment lost 5 bases, leaving 5 bases of the junction unmatched. The length of the CDR3 is 15 residues. Per germline, CDR1 LGHNT and CDR2 FRNRAP. Written as DNA, the CDR3 is TGTGCTAGTGGTCCGGGACAGGGGGACCACAATGAGCAGTTCTTC. As protein: CASGPGQGDHNEQFF.

This clone has just a few counts. The sample has other DNA sequences that encode this CDR3 too. This chain links TRBV18 with TRBJ1-5; 11 bases align to TRBD1. J lost 6 bases, V lost 6 bases, and 4 bases had no gene match. The CDR3 consists of 14 residues. Germline V CDR1 and CDR2: KGHSH, LQKENI. The CDR3 nucleotides are TGTGCCAGCTCCCCGGGACAGGGGGGTCAGCCCCAGCATTTT. This codes for CASSPGQGGQPQHF.

The chain joins TRBV18 to TRBJ2-1; 10 bases fit TRBD2. CDR3 length: 17 residues. The junction had 12 bases not matched to a gene; V was cut back by 1 base and J by 9 bases. CDR1 is KGHSH and CDR2 is LQKENI in the germline V gene. Written as DNA, the CDR3 is TGTGCCAGCTCACCACTAGCGGGAGGCCCCCGAACCGGTGAGCAGTTCTTC. Protein sequence: CASSPLAGGPRTGEQFF.

In its sample, this clone was seen a few times. The DNA is omitted, as the CDR3 cannot be located on it reliably, and the CDR3 follows TCRdb's listing. Within the sample, other DNA sequences also encode this same CDR3. The rearrangement uses TRBV7-7 and TRBJ1-1; the table's D call TRBD1 went unverified against the DNA. The CDR3 has 13 amino acids, counting both end residues. Germline-derived CDR1 and CDR2 are SSHAT and FNYEAQ (reference sequence). The CDR3 loop is CASSFGQGTEAFF.

This clone was found many times. V and J are TRBV5-6 and TRBJ1-6, with 7 bases matching TRBD1. The CDR3 covers 15 residues. Germline V gives CDR1 SGHDT, CDR2 YYEEEE. With V trimmed by 0 bases and J by 6 bases, 3 bases remained unmatched. The CDR3 sequence: CASSLGTGFNSPLHF. CDR3 in DNA: TGTGCCAGCAGCTTGGGGACAGGTTTTAATTCACCCCTCCACTTT.

This sequence joins TRBV29-1 and TRBJ1-1; 9 nucleotides agree with TRBD1. The CDR3 contains 13 residues. V trimming: 8 bases; J trimming: 4 bases; junction bases outside the gene matches: 8. The germline V gene encodes CDR1 SQVTM and CDR2 ANQGSEA. The CDR3: CSPTKGQGTEAFF. Written as DNA, the CDR3 is TGCAGCCCGACCAAGGGACAGGGCACTGAAGCTTTCTTT.

V gene TRBV4-1 combines with J gene TRBJ1-4, with 7 bases lining up with TRBD1. CDR1 and CDR2 (germline): MGHRA, YSYEKL. The CDR3 has 16 amino acids. J was trimmed by 0 bases and V by 3 bases; bases with no gene match: 4. The DNA for the CDR3 is TGCGCCAGCAGCCATGCCGGGACAGCAACTAATGAAAAACTGTTTTTT. Translating gives CASSHAGTATNEKLFF.

This sequence joins TRBV7-2 and TRBJ1-4; 8 bases match TRBD1. The CDR3 sequence is 13 residues long. J was trimmed by 8 bases and V by 5 bases; bases with no gene match: 4. The germline gives CDR1 SGHTA, CDR2 FQGNSA. The CDR3 region is CASSQGAKEKLFF. Written as DNA, the CDR3 is TGTGCCAGCAGCCAGGGGGCGAAGGAAAAACTGTTTTTT.

The chain couples TRBV18 to TRBJ1-2; D call uncertain. The V gene's germline CDR1 is KGHSH and CDR2 LQKENI. CDR3 length: 15 residues. V was trimmed by 3 bases and J by 6 bases, leaving 17 bases between them. In DNA form, the CDR3 reads TGTGCCAGCTCACCCGAACAGAACTCCTATGATGGCTACACCTTC. Encoded protein: CASSPEQNSYDGYTF. Drawing the rest from reference TRBV18 and TRBJ1-2, the complete variable domain is NAGVMQNPRHLVRRRGQEARLRCSPMKGHSHVYWYRQLPEEGLKFMVYLQKENIIDESGMPKERFSAEFPKEGPSILRIQQVVRGDSAAYFCASSPEQNSYDGYTFGSGTRLTVV.

J is TRBJ1-2 and V is TRBV2; TRBD1 aligns across 8 bases. The length of the CDR3 is 14 residues. From germline, CDR1 is SNHLY and CDR2 FYNNEI. V lost 6 bases, J lost 8 bases, and 11 bases stayed unmatched. CDR3 sequence reads: CASSQGQGRGGYTF. DNA of the CDR3: TGTGCCAGCAGCCAAGGACAGGGAAGGGGCGGCTACACCTTC.

The chain uses TRBV5-1 and TRBJ1-4; 7 nucleotides agree with TRBD1. Per germline, CDR1 SGHRS and CDR2 YFSETQ. This CDR3 comprises 15 residues. V was clipped by 4 bases and J by 7 bases; unmatched bases: 10. CDR3 sequence reads: CASSDDRDGAEKLFF. CDR3 bases: TGCGCCAGCAGCGACGACAGGGACGGGGCTGAAAAACTGTTTTTT.

Ten or more counts support this clone. The rearrangement uses TRBV20-1 and TRBJ1-5; D is possibly TRBD1 (5 bases). The germline V and J ends were trimmed by 3 bases and 5 bases, with 32 bases remaining between them. Looked up from germline, CDR1 is DFQATT and CDR2 is SNEGSKA (reference sequence). The length of the CDR3 is 20 residues. The CDR3 sequence: CSASGANTKHPDVTYQPQHF. The CDR3 bases are TGCAGTGCTAGTGGGGCAAACACGAAACACCCCGACGTAACCTATCAGCCCCAGCATTTT.

The V gene is TRBV19, the J gene TRBJ1-1; D not certain. CDR1 LNHDA and CDR2 SQIVND come from the germline V gene (reference sequence). The CDR3 covers 13 residues. V was clipped by 3 bases and J by 0 bases, with 5 bases between them. The DNA of the CDR3 is TGTGCCAGTAGTATCGACATGAACACTGAAGCTTTCTTT. Translating it yields CASSIDMNTEAFF.

The CDR3 nucleotides read TGTGCCAGCAGCTTAGCGGCGGGAGGGCCCTACAATGAGCAGTTCTTC. Translating gives CASSLAAGGPYNEQFF. V and J are TRBV7-2 and TRBJ2-1; 9 positions agree with TRBD2. V shed 0 bases, J shed 2 bases, and the junction held 2 bases outside the gene matches. The CDR3 totals 16 residues. CDR1 SGHTA and CDR2 FQGNSA come from the germline V gene.

The chain is built from TRBV18 and TRBJ2-1, with TRBD2 matching 9 bases. V shed 6 bases and J 6 bases; nucleotides not matched to a gene: 12. Germline V CDR1 and CDR2: KGHSH, LQKENI. The CDR3 totals 16 residues. The CDR3 region has the DNA TGTGCCAGCTCGCGAGCCGGGACTAGCTCTTCCAATGAGCAGTTCTTC. Translation gives CASSRAGTSSSNEQFF.